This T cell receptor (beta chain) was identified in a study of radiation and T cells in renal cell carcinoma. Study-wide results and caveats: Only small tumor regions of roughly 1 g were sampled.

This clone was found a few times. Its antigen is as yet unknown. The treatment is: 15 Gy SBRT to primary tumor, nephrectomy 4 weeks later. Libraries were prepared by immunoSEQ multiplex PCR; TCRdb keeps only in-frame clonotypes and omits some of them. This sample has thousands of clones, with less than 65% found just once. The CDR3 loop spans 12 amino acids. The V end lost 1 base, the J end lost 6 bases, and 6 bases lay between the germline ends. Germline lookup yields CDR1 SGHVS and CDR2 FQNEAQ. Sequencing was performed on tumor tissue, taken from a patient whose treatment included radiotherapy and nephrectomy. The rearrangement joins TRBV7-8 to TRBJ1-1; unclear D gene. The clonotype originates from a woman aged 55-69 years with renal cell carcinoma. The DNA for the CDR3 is TGTGCCAGCAGCTTAGGGGATGCTGAAGCTTTCTTT. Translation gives CASSLGDAEAFF.